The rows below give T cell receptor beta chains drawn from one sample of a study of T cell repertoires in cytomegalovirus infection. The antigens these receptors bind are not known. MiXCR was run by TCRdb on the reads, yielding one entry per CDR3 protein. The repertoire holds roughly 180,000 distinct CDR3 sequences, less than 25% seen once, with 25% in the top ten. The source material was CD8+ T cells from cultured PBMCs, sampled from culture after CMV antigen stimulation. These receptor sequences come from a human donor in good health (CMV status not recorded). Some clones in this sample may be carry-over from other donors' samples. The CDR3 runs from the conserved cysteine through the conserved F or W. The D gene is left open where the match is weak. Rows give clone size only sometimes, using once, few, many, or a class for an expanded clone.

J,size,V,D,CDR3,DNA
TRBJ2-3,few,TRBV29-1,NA,CSVDGADTQYF,TGCAGCGTTGACGGGGCAGATACGCAGTATTTT
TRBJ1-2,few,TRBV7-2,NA,CASSIGAEGYTF,TGTGCCAGCAGCATAGGGGCGGAGGGCTACACCTTC
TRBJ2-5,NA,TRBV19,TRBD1,CANRQSPGTASQETQYF,TGTGCCAATAGACAATCGCCGGGGACAGCGAGTCAAGAGACCCAGTACTTC
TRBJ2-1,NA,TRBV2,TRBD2,CASSMGLAGDNEQFF,TGTGCCAGCAGTATGGGACTAGCGGGAGACAATGAGCAGTTCTTC
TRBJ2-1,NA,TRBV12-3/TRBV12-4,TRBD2,CASSTPGLAGMSSYNEQFF,TGTGCCAGCAGTACCCCGGGACTAGCGGGAATGAGCTCCTACAATGAGCAGTTCTTC
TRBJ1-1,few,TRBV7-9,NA,CASSFGAENTEAFF,TGTGCCAGCAGCTTCGGGGCGGAGAACACTGAAGCTTTCTTT
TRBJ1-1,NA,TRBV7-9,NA,CATSGGYTEAFF,TGTGCCACCTCCGGGGGCTACACTGAAGCTTTCTTT
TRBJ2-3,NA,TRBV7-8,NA,CASSVSMDTQYF,TGTGCCAGCAGCGTATCGATGGATACGCAGTATTTT
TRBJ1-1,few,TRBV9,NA,CASSGDGTNTEAFF,TGTGCCAGCAGCGGAGACGGTACGAACACTGAAGCTTTCTTT
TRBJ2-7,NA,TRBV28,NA,CASSSAGTHYEQYF,TGTGCCAGCAGTTCCGCCGGGACGCACTACGAGCAGTACTTC
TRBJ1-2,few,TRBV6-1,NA,CASSPWDAYGYTF,TGTGCCAGCAGTCCCTGGGACGCCTATGGCTACACCTTC
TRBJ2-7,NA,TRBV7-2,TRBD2,CASSPVGLAGDRGYEQYF,TGTGCCAGCAGCCCAGTGGGACTAGCGGGGGACCGGGGATACGAGCAGTACTTC
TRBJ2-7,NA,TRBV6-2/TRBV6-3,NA,CASCSWTDSYEQYF,TGTGCCAGCTGCTCGTGGACCGACTCCTACGAGCAGTACTTC
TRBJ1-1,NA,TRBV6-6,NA,CASSYQGTSNTEAFF,TGTGCCAGCAGTTACCAGGGGACCAGCAACACTGAAGCTTTCTTT
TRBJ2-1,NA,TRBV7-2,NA,CASSLGTHGDYNEQFF,TGTGCCAGCAGCCTCGGGACTCACGGGGACTACAATGAGCAGTTCTTC
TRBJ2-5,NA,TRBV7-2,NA,CASTHSRVQETQYF,TGTGCCAGCACCCATTCGAGGGTTCAAGAGACCCAGTACTTC
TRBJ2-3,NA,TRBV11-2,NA,CASSLRTLSTDTQYF,TGTGCCAGCAGCTTACGGACTCTTAGCACAGATACGCAGTATTTT
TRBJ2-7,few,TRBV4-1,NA,CASSQDGPYEQYF,TGCGCCAGCAGCCAAGATGGCCCCTACGAGCAGTACTTC
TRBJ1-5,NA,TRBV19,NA,CATTAVSNQPQHF,TGTGCCACTACAGCCGTTAGCAATCAGCCCCAGCATTTT
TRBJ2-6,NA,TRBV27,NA,CASSPRIGANVLTF,TGTGCCAGCAGTCCCAGGATTGGGGCCAACGTCCTGACTTTC
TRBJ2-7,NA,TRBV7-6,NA,CASSLDSSSYEQYF,TGTGCCAGCAGCTTAGACAGCAGCTCCTACGAGCAGTACTTC
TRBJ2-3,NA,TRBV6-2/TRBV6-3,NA,CASSYGRGRTDTQYF,TGTGCCAGCAGTTACGGGCGGGGACGGACAGATACGCAGTATTTT